A single sample is the source of the 14 T cell receptor beta chains below, sequenced in a study of T cell changes during pregnancy in multiple sclerosis. TCRdb's copy holds only in-frame clones and misses some; the assay was immunoSEQ multiplex PCR. The sample yields tens of thousands of clones, just over 90% seen once. This specimen was CD4+ T cells from peripheral blood mononuclear cells, taken in the second trimester of pregnancy. The receptors were gathered from a female donor with multiple sclerosis, enrolled in a pregnancy study.

The CDR3 DNA sequence: TGTGCCAGCAGCCGCCTTAGCATCGGGTACGAGCAGTACTTC. As protein: CASSRLSIGYEQYF. The rearrangement links TRBV28 to TRBJ2-7, with no clear D. V was trimmed by 6 bases and J by 4 bases, leaving 16 bases between them. This CDR3 region has 14 residues. Germline-derived CDR1 and CDR2 are MDHEN and SYDVKM.

V usage is TRBV27 and J usage is TRBJ1-1, with TRBD1 matching over 7 bases. Germline V gene data show CDR1 as MNHEY and CDR2 as SMNVEV (reference sequence). V was pared by 6 bases and J by 6 bases, with 7 bases of the junction left unmatched. The CDR3 covers 13 residues. The CDR3 spells CASRTGVGAEAFF. Written as DNA, the CDR3 is TGTGCCAGCAGAACAGGGGTGGGCGCTGAAGCTTTCTTT.

The J gene is TRBJ2-1, the V gene TRBV7-6; TRBD2 agrees at 7 bases. Looked up from germline, CDR1 is SGHVS and CDR2 is FNYEAQ. J gave up 6 bases and V 6 bases, and 5 bases lay outside the gene matches. The CDR3 spans 13 residues. The CDR3 sequence is CASRPGTTNEQFF. The CDR3 DNA follows: TGTGCCAGCAGGCCCGGGACTACCAATGAGCAGTTCTTC. Together with reference TRBV7-6 and TRBJ2-1, the CDR3 gives the full variable domain: GAGVSQSPRYKVTKRGQDVALRCDPISGHVSLYWYRQALGQGPEFLTYFNYEAQQDKSGLPNDRFSAERPEGSISTLTIQRTEQRDSAMYRCASRPGTTNEQFFGPGTRLTVL.

V usage is TRBV5-4 and J usage is TRBJ2-7; D might be TRBD2 (6 bases). Trimming left V 4 bases short and J 7 bases short, with 18 bases between. The CDR3 totals 14 residues. Germline V lookup: CDR1 SGHNT, CDR2 YYREEE (reference sequence). The CDR3 bases are TGTGCCAGCAGCCACAGACTAGTTGATGATGAGCAGTACTTC. Its translation: CASSHRLVDDEQYF.

This chain joins TRBV7-2 and TRBJ1-1; tentative D call: TRBD1 (5 bases). The V gene lost 5 bases and the J gene lost 4 bases, with 11 bases spanning the gap. This CDR3 is built from 13 residues. Per germline, CDR1 SGHTA and CDR2 FQGNSA. The CDR3 here is CASSRQGTTEAFF. The CDR3 DNA reads as TGTGCCAGCAGCAGGCAGGGTACCACTGAAGCTTTCTTT.

The V call is TRBV19, the J call TRBJ1-1; 7 bases match TRBD1. This CDR3 region has 13 residues. The V and J ends lost 4 bases and 3 bases, in that order; junction bases with no gene match: 2. The V gene's germline CDR1 is LNHDA and CDR2 SQIVND (reference sequence). DNA of the CDR3: TGTGCCAGTAGTAGAACAGGGGACACTGAAGCTTTCTTT. Translated, it gives CASSRTGDTEAFF. Full variable domain (rest looked up from reference TRBV19 and TRBJ1-1): DGGITQSPKYLFRKEGQNVTLSCEQNLNHDAMYWYRQDPGQGLRLIYYSQIVNDFQKGDIAEGYSVSREKKESFPLTVTSAQKNPTAFYLCASSRTGDTEAFFGQGTRLTVV.

V is TRBV2 and J is TRBJ1-1, with 8 bases aligning to TRBD1. In germline, CDR1 is SNHLY, CDR2 FYNNEI. This CDR3 spans 16 amino acids. Trimming took 6 bases from V and 1 from J; bases not matched to a gene: 10. The CDR3 DNA follows: TGTGCCAGCAGGGTCAGACAGGGGAGGTCGAACACTGAAGCTTTCTTT. It specifies CASRVRQGRSNTEAFF.

The chain combines TRBV2 with TRBJ1-1, with a possible D match to TRBD1 (6 bases). This CDR3 has 14 amino acids. V lost 6 bases to trimming and J lost 1 base, with 12 bases between them. Looked up from germline, CDR1 is SNHLY and CDR2 is FYNNEI. CDR3 coding DNA: TGTGCCAGCAGCGCCCAGGGGCCGAACACTGAAGCTTTCTTT. Translation gives CASSAQGPNTEAFF.

This clone has just one count. The chain has TRBV11-2 and TRBJ2-7; possibly TRBD1 for D (5 bases). Trimming shortened V by 5 bases and J by 1 base, and 9 bases separated the two germline ends. Per germline, CDR1 SGHAT and CDR2 FQNNGV. The CDR3 totals 13 residues. This chain's CDR3 is CASSMTESYEQYF. The CDR3 bases are TGTGCCAGCAGCATGACAGAATCCTACGAGCAGTACTTC.

This clone was seen a few times. The sample carries other DNA sequences with the same CDR3. The chain employs TRBV9 and TRBJ2-7; D perhaps matches TRBD2 (6 bases). V gave up 0 bases and J gave up 1 base, with 11 bases separating them. Germline V gene data show CDR1 as SGDLS and CDR2 as YYNGEE. This CDR3 has 15 amino acids. The CDR3 reads CASSVAGGSSYEQYF. The CDR3 bases are TGTGCCAGCAGCGTAGCCGGGGGAAGTTCCTACGAGCAGTACTTC.

The chain carries TRBV29-1 and TRBJ2-2; 8 nucleotides align to TRBD2. Germline trimming cut 7 bases from V and 3 bases from J; bases unmatched to any gene: 4. The CDR3 consists of 13 residues. CDR1 and CDR2 from the germline V gene are SQVTM and ANQGSEA. CDR3 sequence: CSGSGTHTGELFF. The CDR3 region has the DNA TGCAGCGGTAGCGGGACCCACACCGGGGAGCTGTTTTTT.

The DNA of the CDR3 is TGTGCCAGCAGTGAAATAGGCAGGGGGGAATATAATTCACCCCTCCACTTT. Its translation is CASSEIGRGEYNSPLHF. The chain is built from TRBV6-1 and TRBJ1-6, with 7 bases aligning to TRBD1. Trimming at V came to 2 bases and at J to 4 bases, leaving 8 bases not matched to a gene. The germline gives CDR1 MNHNS, CDR2 SASEGT. The CDR3 has 17 amino acids.

The chain is built from TRBV9 and TRBJ1-2; D is perhaps TRBD1 (5 bases). Looked up from germline, CDR1 is SGDLS and CDR2 is YYNGEE. V shed 5 bases and J shed 2 bases, with 10 bases lying between them. This CDR3 spans 13 amino acids. CDR3: CASSRDSNYGYTF. CDR3 coding DNA: TGTGCCAGCAGTAGAGACAGCAACTATGGCTACACCTTC.

J is TRBJ1-6 and V is TRBV7-8, with D unresolved. V lost 3 bases, J lost 0 bases, and 9 bases lay in between. Germline-derived CDR1 and CDR2 are SGHVS and FQNEAQ. The CDR3 is 16 residues long. The CDR3 region has the DNA TGTGCCAGCAGCTTTCGGCGGAGCTCCTATAATTCACCCCTCCACTTT. Amino acids: CASSFRRSSYNSPLHF.